This T cell receptor beta chain emerged from a study of T cell repertoires in cytomegalovirus infection. This CDR3 spans 11 amino acids. Germline values: CDR1 SGHAT, CDR2 FQNNGV. The germline V and J ends were trimmed by 8 bases and 7 bases, with 9 bases remaining between them. TCRdb fed the reads into MiXCR, producing one record per CDR3 protein. The table lists around 450,000 distinct CDR3 sequences, roughly a third of them singletons. The table lists this clonotype with many counts. The clonotype originates from a human donor in good health (CMV status not recorded). Some clones in this sample may be carry-over from other donors' samples. Sequencing used PBMCs. V gene TRBV11-2 combines with J gene TRBJ2-4; D gene ambiguous. CDR3 DNA: TGTGCCAGCTTGTCAACTAACATTCAGTACTTC. This codes for CASLSTNIQYF. The entire variable domain, with the rest obtained from reference TRBV11-2 and TRBJ2-4, is as follows: EAGVAQSPRYKIIEKRQSVAFWCNPISGHATLYWYQQILGQGPKLLIQFQNNGVVDDSQLPKDRFSAERLKGVDSTLKIQPAKLEDSAVYLCASLSTNIQYFGAGTRLSVL.